The 20 T cell receptor beta chains reported below all come from one sample, sequenced in a study of blood T cell repertoires in COVID-19. The method was immunoSEQ multiplex PCR; TCRdb's version includes in-frame clones alone and lacks a portion of them. Here the sample spans around 260,000 clones, 80% to 85% being singletons. Input material: peripheral blood. Source of these receptors: a person between 65 and 80 years old with COVID-19, enrolled during active disease.

The chain links TRBV18 to TRBJ2-1; tentatively, D is TRBD2 (5 bases). V lost 0 bases, J lost 15 bases, and 15 bases lay in between. The CDR3 totals 13 residues. The germline CDR1 and CDR2 sequences are KGHSH and LQKENI. The chain's CDR3 is CASSPPGAGPGFF. The CDR3 DNA reads TGTGCCAGCTCACCACCGGGTGCGGGTCCGGGGTTCTTC.

The chain joins TRBV27 to TRBJ2-1, with D perhaps matching TRBD2 (6 bases). The CDR3 is 13 amino acids. CDR1 MNHEY and CDR2 SMNVEV come from the germline V gene (reference sequence). V was shortened by 3 bases and J by 9 bases, with 12 bases between the two germline ends. CDR3: CASSFGGISEQFF. As DNA, the CDR3 is TGTGCCAGCAGTTTTGGAGGGATTTCTGAGCAGTTCTTC.

As to this clone: The junction departs from the called germline gene at one end, perhaps through a read error. This rearrangement joins TRBV19 to TRBJ2-7; 14 bases match TRBD2. Germline loops: CDR1 LNHDA, CDR2 SQIVND (reference sequence). The CDR3 is 18 residues long. The CDR3 DNA reads TGTGCCAGTAGTATAGGTTGGACTAGCGGGGGGTTCTCCGACGAGCAGTACTTC. The encoded protein is CASSIGWTSGGFSDEQYF.

The chain couples TRBV5-1 to TRBJ2-1; 13 positions match TRBD2. Trimming cost V 4 bases and J 0 bases; bases outside gene matches: 4. There are 17 residues in the CDR3. Germline CDR1 is SGHRS and CDR2 is YFSETQ. CDR3: CASSEGLAGVSYNEQFF. Written as DNA, the CDR3 is TGCGCCAGCAGCGAAGGACTAGCGGGAGTCTCCTACAATGAGCAGTTCTTC.

Written as DNA, the CDR3 is TGTGCCAGCAGCCTAAGACTAGCGGGGGCCTACGAGCAGTACTTC. This gives the protein CASSLRLAGAYEQYF. The genes are TRBV28 and TRBJ2-7; 12 bases match TRBD2. V was pared by 6 bases and J by 2 bases, with 5 bases of the junction left unmatched. Germline V gives CDR1 MDHEN, CDR2 SYDVKM. The CDR3 is 15 amino acids.

V gene TRBV5-1 combines with J gene TRBJ2-7; 7 bases are shared with TRBD2. V shed 0 bases, J shed 3 bases, and the junction held 3 bases outside the gene matches. The CDR3 runs to 14 residues. In germline, CDR1 is SGHRS, CDR2 YFSETQ. The CDR3 protein is CASSLGASGYEQYF. The CDR3 DNA reads as TGCGCCAGCAGCTTGGGGGCTAGCGGCTACGAGCAGTACTTC. Complete variable domain (other parts from reference TRBV5-1 and TRBJ2-7): KAGVTQTPRYLIKTRGQQVTLSCSPISGHRSVSWYQQTPGQGLQFLFEYFSETQRNKGNFPGRFSGRQFSNSRSEMNVSTLELGDSALYLCASSLGASGYEQYFGPGTRLTVT.

This rearrangement joins TRBV12-3 or TRBV12-4 to TRBJ2-7, with TRBD1 as a possible D gene (5 bases). The CDR3 covers 13 residues. Deletions cut 0 bases from V and 11 bases from J, with 14 bases between. Written as DNA, the CDR3 is TGTGCCAGCAGTTTAGCCCCCCGGCAGGGCAAGTACTTC. This sequence encodes CASSLAPRQGKYF.

The chain uses TRBV9 and TRBJ2-3, with a weak D call TRBD2 (6 bases). Trimming stripped 0 bases from V and 4 bases from J, with 9 bases between. Germline CDR1 is SGDLS and CDR2 is YYNGEE. This CDR3 comprises 14 residues. The CDR3 protein is CASSVGSGADTQYF. DNA of the CDR3: TGTGCCAGCAGCGTAGGTTCGGGGGCAGATACGCAGTATTTT. The full variable domain, rest sourced from reference TRBV9 and TRBJ2-3, is DSGVTQTPKHLITATGQRVTLRCSPRSGDLSVYWYQQSLDQGLQFLIQYYNGEERAKGNILERFSAQQFPDLHSELNLSSLELGDSALYFCASSVGSGADTQYFGPGTRLTVL.

The chain recombines TRBV15 with TRBJ2-1, with 12 nucleotides matching TRBD2. The CDR3 has 14 amino acids. Germline CDR1 LNHNV, CDR2 YYDKDF (reference sequence). J gave up 5 bases and V 6 bases, and 2 bases lay outside the gene matches. CDR3 protein: CATRRTSGNNEQFF. The CDR3 DNA reads as TGTGCCACCAGACGGACTAGCGGGAACAATGAGCAGTTCTTC.

This clone was counted once. The DNA for the CDR3 is TGTGCCAGCAGCGTAGCGGACAGGGTGAATGAGCAGTTCTTC. It encodes CASSVADRVNEQFF. This sequence joins TRBV9 and TRBJ2-1; TRBD1 matches at 8 bases. V was clipped by 0 bases and J by 7 bases; unmatched bases: 3. Germline V gene sequence: CDR1 SGDLS, CDR2 YYNGEE. CDR3 size: 14 residues.

The V and J genes are TRBV6-2 or TRBV6-3 and TRBJ2-7, with a possible D match to TRBD2 (5 bases). CDR1 is MNHEY, CDR2 SVGEGT, per germline. The V gene lost 0 bases and the J gene lost 3 bases, with 15 bases spanning the gap. CDR3 size: 16 residues. The CDR3 sequence is CASSYSTYSGSYEQYF. DNA for the CDR3: TGTGCCAGCAGTTACTCGACTTACTCGGGGAGCTACGAGCAGTACTTC.

V gene TRBV6-6 combines with J gene TRBJ2-2; D perhaps matches TRBD2 (6 bases). This CDR3 is 13 amino acids long. Germline V gene lookup returns CDR1 MNHNY and CDR2 SVGAGI (reference sequence). V dropped 6 bases and J dropped 6 bases, with 11 bases sitting between them. The CDR3 DNA reads as TGTGCCAGCAGCACTGGCGGGGCCGGGGAGCTGTTTTTT. Encoded protein: CASSTGGAGELFF.

The CDR3 coding sequence is TGTGCCAGCAGTGAGCTCAGGGGGAATCAGCCCCAGCATTTT. Its protein product is CASSELRGNQPQHF. V and J are TRBV2 and TRBJ1-5, with 7 bases identical to TRBD1. J was trimmed by 4 bases and V by 3 bases; bases with no gene match: 3. The CDR3 is made up of 14 amino acids. Looked up from germline, CDR1 is SNHLY and CDR2 is FYNNEI.

The chain recombines TRBV4-3 with TRBJ2-2; D is uncertain. The germline V gene has CDR1 LGHNA and CDR2 YSLEER. The CDR3 spans 14 residues. The V and J ends lost 4 bases and 3 bases respectively, with 9 bases between them. CDR3 sequence reads: CASSRDTYTGELFF. CDR3 nucleotide sequence: TGCGCCAGCAGCCGCGACACGTACACCGGGGAGCTGTTTTTT.

In DNA form, the CDR3 reads TGTGCCAGCAGTGAACCGACTAGCGGGGTTGTGGCCACAGATACGCAGTATTTT. As protein: CASSEPTSGVVATDTQYF. The chain employs TRBV2 and TRBJ2-3; 11 positions agree with TRBD2. CDR1 and CDR2 (germline): SNHLY, FYNNEI. The CDR3 has 18 residues. V gave up 2 bases and J gave up 2 bases; unmatched junction bases: 9. The full variable domain, with the rest looked up from reference TRBV2 and TRBJ2-3, is EPEVTQTPSHQVTQMGQEVILRCVPISNHLYFYWYRQILGQKVEFLVSFYNNEISEKSEIFDDQFSVERPDGSNFTLKIRSTKLEDSAMYFCASSEPTSGVVATDTQYFGPGTRLTVL.

The rearrangement uses TRBV11-2 and TRBJ1-5; 7 bases map to TRBD1. The CDR3 is made up of 13 amino acids. Trimming took 1 base from V and 15 from J; bases not matched to a gene: 9. CDR1 SGHAT and CDR2 FQNNGV come from the germline V gene. This chain's CDR3 is CASSLGLGDSPHF. The DNA for the CDR3 is TGTGCCAGCAGCTTAGGGCTAGGGGACAGCCCGCATTTT.

The J gene is TRBJ2-3, the V gene TRBV28; 12 bases fit TRBD2. J gave up 0 bases and V 6 bases, and 7 bases lay outside the gene matches. The CDR3 has 17 amino acids. Germline values: CDR1 MDHEN, CDR2 SYDVKM. CDR3 in amino acids: CASSDGLAGPSTDTQYF. Written as DNA, the CDR3 is TGTGCCAGCAGCGATGGACTAGCGGGGCCTAGCACAGATACGCAGTATTTT.

This rearrangement joins TRBV2 to TRBJ2-3; TRBD1 matches 9 bases. This CDR3 has 15 residues. Trimming cost V 6 bases and J 2 bases; bases outside gene matches: 6. The germline V gene encodes CDR1 SNHLY and CDR2 FYNNEI. This CDR3 reads CASRAGTGFTDTQYF. The CDR3 DNA reads as TGTGCCAGCAGGGCCGGGACAGGGTTCACAGATACGCAGTATTTT.

J is TRBJ1-4 and V is TRBV12-3 or TRBV12-4; D ambiguous. Trimming shortened V by 3 bases and J by 8 bases, and 7 bases separated the two germline ends. The CDR3 is 12 residues long. The CDR3 DNA reads TGTGCCAGCAGTTTTGTCAAAGAAAAACTGTTTTTT. Amino acid sequence: CASSFVKEKLFF.

The chain joins TRBV12-3 or TRBV12-4 to TRBJ2-7; 15 bases map to TRBD2. This CDR3 contains 13 residues. V lost 7 bases to trimming and J lost 9 bases; unmatched junction nucleotides: 4. The CDR3 DNA reads as TGTGCCAGCATCGGGACTAGCGGGGGGAGGCAGTACTTC. It encodes CASIGTSGGRQYF.